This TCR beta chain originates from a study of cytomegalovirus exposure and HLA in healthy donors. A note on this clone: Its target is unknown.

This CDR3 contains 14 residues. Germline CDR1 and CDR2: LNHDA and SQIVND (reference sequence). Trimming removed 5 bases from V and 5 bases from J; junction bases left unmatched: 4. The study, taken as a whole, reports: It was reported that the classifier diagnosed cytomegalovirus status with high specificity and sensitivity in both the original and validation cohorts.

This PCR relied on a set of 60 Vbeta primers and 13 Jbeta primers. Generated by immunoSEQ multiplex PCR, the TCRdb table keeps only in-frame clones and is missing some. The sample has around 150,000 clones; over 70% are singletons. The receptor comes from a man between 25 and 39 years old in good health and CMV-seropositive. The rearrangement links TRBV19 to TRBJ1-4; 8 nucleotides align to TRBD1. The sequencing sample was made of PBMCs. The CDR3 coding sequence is TGTGCCAGTAGTGTGGACAGGGCGAATGAAAAACTGTTTTTT. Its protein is CASSVDRANEKLFF.